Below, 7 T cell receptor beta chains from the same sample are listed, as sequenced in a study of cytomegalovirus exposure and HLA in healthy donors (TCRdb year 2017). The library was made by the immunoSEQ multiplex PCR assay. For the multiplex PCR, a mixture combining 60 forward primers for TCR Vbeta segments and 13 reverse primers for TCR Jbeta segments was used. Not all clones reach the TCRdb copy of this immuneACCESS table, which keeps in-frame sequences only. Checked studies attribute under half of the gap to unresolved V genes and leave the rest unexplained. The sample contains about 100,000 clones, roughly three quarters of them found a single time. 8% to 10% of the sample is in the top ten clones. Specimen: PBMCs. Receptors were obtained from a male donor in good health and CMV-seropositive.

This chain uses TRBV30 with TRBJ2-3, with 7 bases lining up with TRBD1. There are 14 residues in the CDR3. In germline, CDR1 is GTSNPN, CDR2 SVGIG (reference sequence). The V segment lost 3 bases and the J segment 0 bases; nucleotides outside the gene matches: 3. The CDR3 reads CAWSMGQSTDTQYF. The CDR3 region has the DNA TGTGCCTGGAGCATGGGACAGAGCACAGATACGCAGTATTTT.

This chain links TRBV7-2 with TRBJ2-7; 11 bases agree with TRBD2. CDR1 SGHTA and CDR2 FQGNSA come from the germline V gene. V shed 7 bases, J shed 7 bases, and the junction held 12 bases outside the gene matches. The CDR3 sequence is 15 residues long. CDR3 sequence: CASTPTSGIPGEQYF. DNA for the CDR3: TGTGCCAGCACCCCGACTAGCGGGATCCCTGGGGAGCAGTACTTC. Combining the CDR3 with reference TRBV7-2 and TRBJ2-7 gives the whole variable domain GAGVSQSPSNKVTEKGKDVELRCDPISGHTALYWYRQSLGQGLEFLIYFQGNSAPDKSGLPSDRFSAERTGGSVSTLTIQRTQQEDSAVYLCASTPTSGIPGEQYFGPGTRLTVT.

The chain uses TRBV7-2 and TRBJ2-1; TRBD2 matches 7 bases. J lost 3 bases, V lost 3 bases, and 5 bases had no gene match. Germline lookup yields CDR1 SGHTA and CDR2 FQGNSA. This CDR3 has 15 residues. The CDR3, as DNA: TGTGCCAGCAGCTTTGACGGACTAGACTACAATGAGCAGTTCTTC. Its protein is CASSFDGLDYNEQFF.

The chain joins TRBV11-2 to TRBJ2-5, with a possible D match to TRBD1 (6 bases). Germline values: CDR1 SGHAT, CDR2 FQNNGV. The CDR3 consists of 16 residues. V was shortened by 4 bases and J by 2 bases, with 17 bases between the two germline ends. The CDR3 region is CASSSNPPGTQETQYF. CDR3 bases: TGTGCCAGCAGCTCTAACCCCCCCGGGACACAAGAGACCCAGTACTTC.

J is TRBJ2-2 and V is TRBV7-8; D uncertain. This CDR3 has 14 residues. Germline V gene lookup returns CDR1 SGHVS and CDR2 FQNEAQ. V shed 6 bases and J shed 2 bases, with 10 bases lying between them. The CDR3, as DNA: TGTGCCAGCAGGCGGCTTACCAACACCGGGGAGCTGTTTTTT. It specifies CASRRLTNTGELFF.

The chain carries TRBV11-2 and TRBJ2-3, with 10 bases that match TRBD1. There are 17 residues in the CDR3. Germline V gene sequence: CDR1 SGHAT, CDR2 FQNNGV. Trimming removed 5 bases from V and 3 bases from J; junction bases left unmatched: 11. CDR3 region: CASSARARDRGTDTQYF. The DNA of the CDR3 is TGTGCCAGCAGCGCCCGTGCCCGGGACAGGGGTACAGATACGCAGTATTTT.

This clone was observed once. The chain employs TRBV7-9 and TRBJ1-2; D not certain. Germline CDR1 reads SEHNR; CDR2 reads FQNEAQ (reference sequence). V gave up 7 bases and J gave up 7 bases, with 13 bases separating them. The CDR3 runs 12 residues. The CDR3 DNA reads TGTGCCAGCACCGCCGGAGACGGTGGCTACACCTTC. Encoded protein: CASTAGDGGYTF.